These T cell receptor beta chains were read from a single sample in a study of OX40 agonist ivuxolimab in advanced cancers. Sequencing used immunoSEQ multiplex PCR; TCRdb keeps in-frame clones, though not all of them. The repertoire consists of approximately 99,000 clones, with 75% to 95% occurring once and the leading ten covering approximately 0.63%. The sample consisted of CD4+ or CD8+ T cells sorted from blood, taken in a trial of the OX40 agonist ivuxolimab. These TCRs come from an adult with an advanced solid tumor such as melanoma, head and neck, liver or kidney cancer. CDR3s include the opening cysteine and the closing phenylalanine or tryptophan. A D gene is named only where the DNA matches it firmly. The listing skips clone size in some rows; elsewhere it reads once, few, many or a size class.

. | TRBJ2-2 | . | TRBV19 | CASTLVEANTGELFF | TGTGCCAGTACCCTTGTTGAAGCGAACACCGGGGAGCTGTTTTTT
. | TRBJ2-5 | . | TRBV6-1 | CASSFLDRQETQYF | TGTGCCAGCAGCTTCTTAGACAGACAAGAGACCCAGTACTTC
. | TRBJ1-4 | . | TRBV5-1 | CASSFRQNSEKLFF | TGCGCCAGCAGCTTTAGACAGAACTCTGAAAAACTGTTTTTT
. | TRBJ1-1 | . | TRBV5-6 | CASSPLDRNTEAFF | TGTGCCAGCAGCCCACTGGACAGGAACACTGAAGCTTTCTTT
TRBD2 | TRBJ2-6 | . | TRBV18 | CASSPRSSGSPVSGANVLTF | TGTGCCAGCTCACCGCGATCAAGCGGGAGTCCCGTCTCTGGGGCCAACGTCCTGACTTTC
. | TRBJ2-5 | . | TRBV27 | CASSWRGGETQYF | TGTGCCAGCAGTTGGCGGGGCGGAGAGACCCAGTACTTC
. | TRBJ2-3 | . | TRBV5-1 | CASSLGVDTQYF | TGCGCCAGCAGTTTAGGAGTAGATACGCAGTATTTT
. | TRBJ2-1 | once | TRBV2 | CASSDGLVGGKQFF | TGTGCCAGCAGTGATGGGCTAGTGGGGGGAAAGCAGTTCTTC
TRBD1 | TRBJ2-7 | . | TRBV19 | CASRFAPWQGAGEQYF | TGTGCCAGTAGATTTGCCCCGTGGCAGGGGGCCGGAGAGCAGTACTTC
. | TRBJ2-5 | . | TRBV7-6 | CASSRVKETQYF | TGTGCCAGCAGCCGAGTTAAAGAGACCCAGTACTTC